Included here is one T cell receptor (beta chain) sequence, with context. This CDR3 comprises 14 residues. Germline CDR1 and CDR2: LGHNA and YSLEER. V shed 1 base and J 8 bases; nucleotides not matched to a gene: 7. The data are from a study of blood T cell repertoires in COVID-19. Across the whole study: The study drew acute and convalescent COVID-19 samples from the United States, Italy and Spain. In each case, the material was cDNA or gDNA derived from T cells, B-cell-depleted T cells, or PBMCs.

Authors' processing steps: Cell counts per sample came from amplifying reference gene primers. Sequencing used immunoSEQ multiplex PCR; TCRdb keeps in-frame clones, though not all of them. Clonal size and the V and J genes are those of that table, whereas D and trimming came from the DNA. The data contain fewer than 250,000 clones, approximately 80% of them singletons. Input material: peripheral blood. The J gene is TRBJ1-2, the V gene TRBV4-3, with 7 nucleotides matching TRBD1. This clonotype was sampled from a woman in her forties or fifties with acute or convalescent COVID-19. The CDR3 DNA is TGCGCCAGCAGCCAAGCGTGGGGGGACAGCGGCTACACCTTC. Residues: CASSQAWGDSGYTF.